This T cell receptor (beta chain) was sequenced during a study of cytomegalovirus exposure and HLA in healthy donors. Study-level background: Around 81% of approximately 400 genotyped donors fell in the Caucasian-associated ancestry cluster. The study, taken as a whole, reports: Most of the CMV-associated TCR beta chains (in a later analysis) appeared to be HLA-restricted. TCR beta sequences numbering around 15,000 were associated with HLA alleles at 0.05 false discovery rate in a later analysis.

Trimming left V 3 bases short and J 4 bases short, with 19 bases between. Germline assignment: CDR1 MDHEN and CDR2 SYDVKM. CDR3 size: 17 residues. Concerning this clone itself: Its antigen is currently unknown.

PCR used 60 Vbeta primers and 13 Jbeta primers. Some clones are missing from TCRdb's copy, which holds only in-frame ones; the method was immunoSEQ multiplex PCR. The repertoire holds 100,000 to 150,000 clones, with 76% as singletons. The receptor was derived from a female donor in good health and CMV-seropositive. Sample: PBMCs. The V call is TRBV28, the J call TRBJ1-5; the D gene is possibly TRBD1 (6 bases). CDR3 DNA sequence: TGTGCCAGCAGTTTCAGTTTCGGCAGGGGTGGAAATCAGCCCCAGCATTTT. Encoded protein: CASSFSFGRGGNQPQHF.